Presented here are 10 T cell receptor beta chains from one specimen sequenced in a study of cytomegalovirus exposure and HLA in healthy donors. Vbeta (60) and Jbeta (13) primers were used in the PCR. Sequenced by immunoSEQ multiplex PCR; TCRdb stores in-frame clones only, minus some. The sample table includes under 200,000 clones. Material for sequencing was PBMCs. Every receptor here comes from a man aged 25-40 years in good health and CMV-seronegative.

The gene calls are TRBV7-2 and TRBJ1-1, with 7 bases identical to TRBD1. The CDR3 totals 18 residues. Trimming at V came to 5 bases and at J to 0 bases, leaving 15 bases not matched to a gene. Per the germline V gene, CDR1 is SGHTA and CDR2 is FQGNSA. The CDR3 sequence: CASSPIARGDLMNTEAFF. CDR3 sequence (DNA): TGTGCCAGCAGCCCGATAGCCAGGGGGGACTTAATGAACACTGAAGCTTTCTTT.

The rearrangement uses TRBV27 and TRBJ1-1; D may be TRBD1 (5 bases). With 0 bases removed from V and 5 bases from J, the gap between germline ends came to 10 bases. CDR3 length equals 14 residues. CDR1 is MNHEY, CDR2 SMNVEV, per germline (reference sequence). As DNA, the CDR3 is TGTGCCAGCAGTTTATCCCGGGGGAATACTGAAGCTTTCTTT. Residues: CASSLSRGNTEAFF.

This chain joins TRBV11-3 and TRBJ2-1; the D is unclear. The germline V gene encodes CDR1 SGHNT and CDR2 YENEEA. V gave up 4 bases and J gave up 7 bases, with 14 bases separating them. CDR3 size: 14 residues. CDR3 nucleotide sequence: TGTGCCAGCAGCTCAAGCGAGGCTTCAAATGAGCAGTTCTTC. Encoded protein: CASSSSEASNEQFF.

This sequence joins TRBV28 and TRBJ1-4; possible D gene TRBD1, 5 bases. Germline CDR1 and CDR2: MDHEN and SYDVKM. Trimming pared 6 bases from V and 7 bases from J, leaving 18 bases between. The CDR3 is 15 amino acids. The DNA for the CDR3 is TGTGCCAGCAGCCTCGGGGGAGCCCTGGGTGAAAAACTGTTTTTT. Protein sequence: CASSLGGALGEKLFF.

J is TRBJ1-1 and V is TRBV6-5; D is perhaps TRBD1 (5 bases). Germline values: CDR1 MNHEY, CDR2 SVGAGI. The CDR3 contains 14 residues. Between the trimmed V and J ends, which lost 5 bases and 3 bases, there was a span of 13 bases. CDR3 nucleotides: TGTGCCAGCAGTCGAACCGGGACTCACACTGAAGCTTTCTTT. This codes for CASSRTGTHTEAFF.

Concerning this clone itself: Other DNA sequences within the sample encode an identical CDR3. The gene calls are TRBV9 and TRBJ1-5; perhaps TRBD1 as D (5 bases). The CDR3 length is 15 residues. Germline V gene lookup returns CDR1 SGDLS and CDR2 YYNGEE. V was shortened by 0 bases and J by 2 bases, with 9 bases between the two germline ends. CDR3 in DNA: TGTGCCAGCAGCGTAGGGCAGGGTGGCAATCAGCCCCAGCATTTT. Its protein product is CASSVGQGGNQPQHF.

The CDR3 is CASSVAGANYGYTF. The CDR3 DNA reads as TGTGCCAGCAGCGTCGCCGGGGCTAACTATGGCTACACCTTC. This chain links TRBV6-5 with TRBJ1-2; D unresolved. Germline loops: CDR1 MNHEY, CDR2 SVGAGI. Trimming took off 6 bases at V and 0 bases at J, with 11 bases between the two ends. The CDR3 spans 14 residues.

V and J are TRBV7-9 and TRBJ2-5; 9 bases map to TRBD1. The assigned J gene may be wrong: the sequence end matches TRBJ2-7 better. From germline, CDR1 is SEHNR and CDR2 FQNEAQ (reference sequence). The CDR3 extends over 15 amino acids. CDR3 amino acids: CASSFRGQGYYEQYF. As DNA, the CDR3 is TGTGCCAGCAGCTTCAGGGGACAGGGATACTACGAGCAGTACTTC.

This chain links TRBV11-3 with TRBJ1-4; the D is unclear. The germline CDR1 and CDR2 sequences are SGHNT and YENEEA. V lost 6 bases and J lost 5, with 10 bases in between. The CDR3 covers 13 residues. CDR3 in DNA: TGTGCCAGCAGGCAGATGGCAAATGAAAAACTGTTTTTT. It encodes CASRQMANEKLFF.

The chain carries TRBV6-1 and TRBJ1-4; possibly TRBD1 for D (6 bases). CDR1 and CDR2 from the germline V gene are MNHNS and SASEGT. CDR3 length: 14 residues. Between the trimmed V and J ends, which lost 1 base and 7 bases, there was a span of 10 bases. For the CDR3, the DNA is TGTGCCAGCAGTGAAGGGCAGGGGCGTGAAAAACTGTTTTTT. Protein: CASSEGQGREKLFF.